This TCR beta chain was sequenced during a study of cytomegalovirus exposure and HLA in healthy donors. CDR1 and CDR2 (germline): MNHEY, SVGAGI. CDR3 length: 15 residues. The data were produced by immunoSEQ multiplex PCR, yet TCRdb's version contains in-frame clones alone and is incomplete. Of tens of thousands of clones in the sample, 90% to 95% are singletons; the top ten hold around 1.5%. The sample taken for sequencing was PBMCs. The TCR sequence derives from a man between 18 and 35 years old in good health and CMV-seropositive. This sequence joins TRBV6-5 and TRBJ2-5; 7 bases are shared with TRBD2. The J call may be faulty, since TRBJ2-7 better matches the DNA end. The CDR3 DNA follows: TGTGCCAGCAGTTACTCAGGCGGGAGAGCCTACGAGCAGTACTTC. Encoded protein: CASSYSGGRAYEQYF.